This T cell receptor beta chain was profiled in a study of PD-1 blockade in classical Hodgkin lymphoma. Study-level results: Baseline TCR diversity was reportedly lower in newly diagnosed patients than healthy donors.

With regard to this clone: Its target is not known.

Clones were sequenced by immunoSEQ multiplex PCR, and TCRdb holds only the in-frame ones, with some missing. The sample includes approximately 160,000 clones, under 85% of them seen just once. Patients all relapsed after autologous stem cell transplantation, and there was variation in brentuximab vedotin exposure. The receptor was isolated from a human donor with classical Hodgkin lymphoma. The sequenced sample was peripheral blood mononuclear cells (PBMCs), obtained before the second cycle of nivolumab.

The CDR3 nucleotides read TGTGCCAGCAGTGAACAGGGGTCAACCGGGGAGCTGTTTTTT. Its protein is CASSEQGSTGELFF. The J gene is TRBJ2-2, the V gene TRBV2, with a tentative D call TRBD1 (6 bases). Trimming took off 2 bases at V and 5 bases at J, with 9 bases between the two ends. The CDR3 totals 14 residues. Germline CDR1 SNHLY, CDR2 FYNNEI. Based on the CDR3 plus reference TRBV2 and TRBJ2-2, the full variable domain is EPEVTQTPSHQVTQMGQEVILRCVPISNHLYFYWYRQILGQKVEFLVSFYNNEISEKSEIFDDQFSVERPDGSNFTLKIRSTKLEDSAMYFCASSEQGSTGELFFGEGSRLTVL.